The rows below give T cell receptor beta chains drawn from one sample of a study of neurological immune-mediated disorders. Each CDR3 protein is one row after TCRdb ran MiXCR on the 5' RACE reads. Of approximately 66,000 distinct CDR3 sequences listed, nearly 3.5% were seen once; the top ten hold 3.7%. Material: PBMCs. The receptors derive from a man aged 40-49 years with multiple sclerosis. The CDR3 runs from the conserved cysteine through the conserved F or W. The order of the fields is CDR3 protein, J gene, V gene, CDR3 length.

CDR3: CASSPGTGVTNTEAFF
J: TRBJ1-1
V: TRBV5-1
length: 16

CDR3: CASTAGEATEAFF
J: TRBJ1-1
V: TRBV2
length: 13

CDR3: CASSGGTSGGSYEQYF
J: TRBJ2-7
V: TRBV5-1
length: 16

CDR3: CATSRDLASGSGDGELFF
J: TRBJ2-2
V: TRBV15
length: 18

CDR3: CASSLGQGAAEAFF
J: TRBJ1-1
V: TRBV5-4
length: 14

CDR3: CASSKGGYEQYF
J: TRBJ2-7
V: TRBV21-1
length: 12

CDR3: CASGGTPNSGNTIYF
J: TRBJ1-3
V: TRBV10-3
length: 15

CDR3: CATGRGGGNEQFF
J: TRBJ2-1
V: TRBV10-3
length: 13

CDR3: CDRGTEDYGYTF
J: TRBJ1-2
V: TRBV5-1
length: 12

CDR3: CSARRRPGELFF
J: TRBJ2-2
V: TRBV20-1
length: 12

CDR3: CASSSRIVSNQPQHF
J: TRBJ1-5
V: TRBV6-2/TRBV6-3
length: 15

CDR3: CSAEGSNYGYTF
J: TRBJ1-2
V: TRBV20-1
length: 12

CDR3: CSARGKPGLAGEGQYF
J: TRBJ2-7
V: TRBV20-1
length: 16

CDR3: CASSFLGGGATDTQYF
J: TRBJ2-3
V: TRBV5-6
length: 16

CDR3: CASSVPESSGNTIYF
J: TRBJ1-3
V: TRBV2
length: 15

CDR3: CSVEDTGQGGTGELFF
J: TRBJ2-2
V: TRBV29-1
length: 16

CDR3: CASSYSASVDNEQFF
J: TRBJ2-1
V: TRBV6-5
length: 15

CDR3: CASTRTGEYYGYTF
J: TRBJ1-2
V: TRBV5-1
length: 14

CDR3: CASSSDAGWTEAFF
J: TRBJ1-1
V: TRBV7-9
length: 14

CDR3: CASSLVVGSGNTIYF
J: TRBJ1-3
V: TRBV5-1
length: 15

CDR3: CAISEAGREQYF
J: TRBJ2-7
V: TRBV10-3
length: 12

CDR3: CASSQAGQGAYGTEAFF
J: TRBJ1-1
V: TRBV4-1
length: 17

CDR3: CASTQGRSEQFF
J: TRBJ2-1
V: TRBV6-5
length: 12

CDR3: CASSEKAGVSTDTQYF
J: TRBJ2-3
V: TRBV25-1
length: 16

CDR3: CASSLEAGFSSYEQYF
J: TRBJ2-7
V: TRBV5-6
length: 16

CDR3: CASTQGQGAYNEQFF
J: TRBJ2-1
V: TRBV11-2
length: 15

CDR3: CASSLVAGGHNEQFF
J: TRBJ2-1
V: TRBV12-3/TRBV12-4
length: 15

CDR3: CSARETTNTDTQYF
J: TRBJ2-3
V: TRBV20-1
length: 14

CDR3: CASGATGAIYEQYF
J: TRBJ2-7
V: TRBV6-6
length: 14

CDR3: CSAPRAGGTYEQYF
J: TRBJ2-7
V: TRBV20-1
length: 14

CDR3: CASSSPGVGKLFF
J: TRBJ1-4
V: TRBV5-1
length: 13

CDR3: CSARDFSSYNEQFF
J: TRBJ2-1
V: TRBV20-1
length: 14

CDR3: CASSSTLTPRVQFF
J: TRBJ2-1
V: TRBV6-5
length: 14

CDR3: CASSLGRGEQYF
J: TRBJ2-7
V: TRBV7-9
length: 12

CDR3: CVSSLKRGNGELFF
J: TRBJ2-2
V: TRBV7-8
length: 14

CDR3: CASSVDSFNQPQHF
J: TRBJ1-5
V: TRBV5-1
length: 14

CDR3: CASSSAGVGYTF
J: TRBJ1-2
V: TRBV5-1
length: 12

CDR3: CASSQGVATQYF
J: TRBJ2-3
V: TRBV5-1
length: 12

CDR3: CASSLWYTGYNEQFF
J: TRBJ2-1
V: TRBV18
length: 15

CDR3: CASSSDRVPGNTIYF
J: TRBJ1-3
V: TRBV5-8
length: 15

CDR3: CASRRGGTTGELFF
J: TRBJ2-2
V: TRBV10-1
length: 14

CDR3: CASSLGEISGYTF
J: TRBJ1-2
V: TRBV7-9
length: 13

CDR3: CASSLETSGREQYF
J: TRBJ2-7
V: TRBV12-3/TRBV12-4
length: 14

CDR3: CASSVGSGINEQFF
J: TRBJ2-1
V: TRBV9
length: 14

CDR3: CAISEGSGSIYEQFF
J: TRBJ2-1
V: TRBV10-3
length: 15

CDR3: CASSTTPGQSNSYNSPLHF
J: TRBJ1-6
V: TRBV5-1
length: 19

CDR3: CSARDLRAISDEQFF
J: TRBJ2-1
V: TRBV20-1
length: 15

CDR3: CASSLSLGSGYGYTF
J: TRBJ1-2
V: TRBV7-9
length: 15

CDR3: CASSSPTGYTQYF
J: TRBJ2-3
V: TRBV5-5
length: 13

CDR3: CASSFRADTQYF
J: TRBJ2-3
V: TRBV7-9
length: 12

CDR3: CASSSSGSVQFF
J: TRBJ2-1
V: TRBV27
length: 12

CDR3: CASSPMGVSGELFF
J: TRBJ2-2
V: TRBV5-1
length: 14

CDR3: CSVVRGNSYEQYF
J: TRBJ2-7
V: TRBV29-1
length: 13

CDR3: CASSRRGSYNSPLHF
J: TRBJ1-6
V: TRBV6-5
length: 15

CDR3: CASSLEGRGAYEQYF
J: TRBJ2-7
V: TRBV11-2
length: 15

CDR3: CASSQEGLAGTDTQYF
J: TRBJ2-3
V: TRBV4-1
length: 16

CDR3: CASLQGALFTYNEQFF
J: TRBJ2-1
V: TRBV5-1
length: 16

CDR3: CSAPDSFLTDTQYF
J: TRBJ2-3
V: TRBV20-1
length: 14

CDR3: CSARGGTLAGSTDTQYF
J: TRBJ2-3
V: TRBV20-1
length: 17